The 13 T cell receptor beta chains reported below all come from one sample, sequenced in a study of identical twins. TCRdb called the 5' RACE reads again in MiXCR, with one record for every CDR3 protein. Among 1.5 million to 2 million distinct CDR3 sequences, about 32% were seen once, and the ten largest hold about 0.3%. The sequenced sample was cord blood. Source of these receptors: a newborn girl in good health.

This clonotype was picked up a small number of times. The chain joins TRBV4-2 to TRBJ1-2; no clear D gene. Germline V gene sequence: CDR1 LGHNA, CDR2 YNFKEQ. V shed 0 bases and J shed 4 bases, with 9 bases lying between them. The CDR3 runs to 14 residues. CDR3 sequence: CASSQERQSYGYTF. CDR3 nucleotides: TGTGCCAGCAGCCAAGAACGGCAGAGCTATGGCTACACCTTC.

Remarks on this clonotype: A read error may be the cause here, since a much bigger clone is one base away. The rearrangement joins TRBV28 to TRBJ1-2; tentatively, D is TRBD1 (5 bases). V lost 1 base and J lost 0, with 18 bases in between. The CDR3 has 18 residues. CDR1 is MDHEN, CDR2 SYDVKM, per germline. CDR3 sequence: CASSLSNGALGANYGYTF. CDR3 DNA sequence: TGTGCCAGCAGTTTATCCAACGGGGCTTTAGGGGCTAACTATGGCTACACCTTC.

This clonotype was seen a handful of times. The chain is built from TRBV29-1 and TRBJ2-2; D is possibly TRBD1 (6 bases). V was clipped by 0 bases and J by 7 bases, with 12 bases between them. Germline CDR1 is SQVTM and CDR2 is ANQGSEA. The CDR3 spans 14 residues. In DNA, the CDR3 is TGCAGCGTTGAAGATAACAGGGTGGGCGGGGAGCTGTTTTTT. It codes for CSVEDNRVGGELFF.

This clonotype has a handful of counts. The rearrangement links TRBV6-7 to TRBJ2-7, with TRBD2 identical over 7 bases. TRBV6-7 is treated as an ORF (open reading frame) with a function not yet certain. The CDR3 consists of 17 residues. Trimming removed 6 bases from V and 2 bases from J; junction bases left unmatched: 16. The CDR3 DNA reads as TGTGCCAGCAGCCGGCGAAATAGGGCGGGAGTTCCCTACGAGCAGTACTTC. It translates to CASSRRNRAGVPYEQYF.

The chain links TRBV11-2 to TRBJ2-3; no firm D call. Trimming removed 5 bases at V and 5 bases at J, with 20 bases between. This CDR3 has 16 amino acids. The V gene's germline CDR1 is SGHAT and CDR2 FQNNGV. CDR3 coding DNA: TGTGCCAGCAGCCCTCGTGGTCCCTCGACGGGAGATACGCAGTATTTT. It codes for CASSPRGPSTGDTQYF.

The CDR3 region has the DNA TGTGCCAGCAGCTTATTGGGGAGGGGAACCTACAATGAGCAGTTCTTC. Its translation is CASSLLGRGTYNEQFF. This chain connects TRBV7-9 to TRBJ2-1; 7 positions match TRBD2. V lost 2 bases to trimming and J lost 2 bases; unmatched junction nucleotides: 6. The CDR3 totals 16 residues. CDR1 SEHNR and CDR2 FQNEAQ come from the germline V gene (reference sequence).

This rearrangement joins TRBV5-6 to TRBJ2-1, with D uncertain. Between the trimmed V and J ends, which lost 4 bases and 2 bases, there was a span of 13 bases. Germline-derived CDR1 and CDR2 are SGHDT and YYEEEE. CDR3 length: 15 residues. The CDR3 sequence is CASSPLTKAYNEQFF. The CDR3 DNA reads TGTGCCAGCAGCCCCCTAACAAAAGCCTACAATGAGCAGTTCTTC.

The genes are TRBV7-8 and TRBJ2-7; 7 bases align to TRBD1. V shed 0 bases and J 4 bases; nucleotides not matched to a gene: 9. The germline gives CDR1 SGHVS, CDR2 FQNEAQ. CDR3 length equals 16 residues. The CDR3 here is CASSLAGGGPNYEQYF. The CDR3 DNA is TGTGCCAGCAGCTTAGCAGGGGGCGGACCTAATTACGAGCAGTACTTC.

This clonotype appeared a few times. The chain combines TRBV21-1 with TRBJ2-4; the table's TRBD1 call for D was not verified on the DNA. TRBV21-1 is labeled a pseudogene. The CDR3 is made up of 17 amino acids. The CDR3 is CASSKKDLGGNEALQYF. The DNA of the CDR3 is TGTGCCAGCAGCAAAAAGGACCTTGGGGGGAACGAGGCCCTTCAGTACTTC.

This clonotype was seen only a few times. This chain joins TRBV28 and TRBJ2-7; possibly TRBD2 for D (5 bases). Trimming removed 6 bases from V and 4 bases from J, with 22 bases in between. Germline CDR1 MDHEN, CDR2 SYDVKM. The CDR3 runs to 16 residues. The CDR3: CASRSTGVALGYEQYF. DNA for the CDR3: TGTGCCAGCAGATCGACCGGGGTAGCGCTGGGATACGAGCAGTACTTC.

A few counts support this clonotype. The J gene is TRBJ2-1, the V gene TRBV25-1, with no clear D. Germline loops: CDR1 MGHDK, CDR2 SYGVNS. Trimming stripped 7 bases from V and 1 base from J, with 11 bases between. The CDR3 sequence is 14 residues long. This chain's CDR3 is CASKSGISYNEQFF. The CDR3, as DNA: TGTGCCAGCAAATCAGGAATTTCCTACAATGAGCAGTTCTTC.

This clonotype was recorded a few times. The chain couples TRBV10-3 to TRBJ2-2; D is uncertain. There are 13 residues in the CDR3. Germline V gene lookup returns CDR1 ENHRY and CDR2 SYGVKD. V shed 4 bases and J shed 4 bases, with 7 bases lying between them. The CDR3 coding sequence is TGTGCCATCAGTGTTGGTGGCACCGGGGAGCTGTTTTTT. Protein sequence: CAISVGGTGELFF.

The chain is built from TRBV30 and TRBJ1-2; D gene ambiguous. The germline gives CDR1 GTSNPN, CDR2 SVGIG (reference sequence). This CDR3 comprises 12 residues. Trimming took off 1 base at V and 4 bases at J, with 7 bases between the two ends. In DNA, the CDR3 is TGTGCCTGGAGTGAGGGAGCCTATGGCTACACCTTC. It yields the protein CAWSEGAYGYTF.